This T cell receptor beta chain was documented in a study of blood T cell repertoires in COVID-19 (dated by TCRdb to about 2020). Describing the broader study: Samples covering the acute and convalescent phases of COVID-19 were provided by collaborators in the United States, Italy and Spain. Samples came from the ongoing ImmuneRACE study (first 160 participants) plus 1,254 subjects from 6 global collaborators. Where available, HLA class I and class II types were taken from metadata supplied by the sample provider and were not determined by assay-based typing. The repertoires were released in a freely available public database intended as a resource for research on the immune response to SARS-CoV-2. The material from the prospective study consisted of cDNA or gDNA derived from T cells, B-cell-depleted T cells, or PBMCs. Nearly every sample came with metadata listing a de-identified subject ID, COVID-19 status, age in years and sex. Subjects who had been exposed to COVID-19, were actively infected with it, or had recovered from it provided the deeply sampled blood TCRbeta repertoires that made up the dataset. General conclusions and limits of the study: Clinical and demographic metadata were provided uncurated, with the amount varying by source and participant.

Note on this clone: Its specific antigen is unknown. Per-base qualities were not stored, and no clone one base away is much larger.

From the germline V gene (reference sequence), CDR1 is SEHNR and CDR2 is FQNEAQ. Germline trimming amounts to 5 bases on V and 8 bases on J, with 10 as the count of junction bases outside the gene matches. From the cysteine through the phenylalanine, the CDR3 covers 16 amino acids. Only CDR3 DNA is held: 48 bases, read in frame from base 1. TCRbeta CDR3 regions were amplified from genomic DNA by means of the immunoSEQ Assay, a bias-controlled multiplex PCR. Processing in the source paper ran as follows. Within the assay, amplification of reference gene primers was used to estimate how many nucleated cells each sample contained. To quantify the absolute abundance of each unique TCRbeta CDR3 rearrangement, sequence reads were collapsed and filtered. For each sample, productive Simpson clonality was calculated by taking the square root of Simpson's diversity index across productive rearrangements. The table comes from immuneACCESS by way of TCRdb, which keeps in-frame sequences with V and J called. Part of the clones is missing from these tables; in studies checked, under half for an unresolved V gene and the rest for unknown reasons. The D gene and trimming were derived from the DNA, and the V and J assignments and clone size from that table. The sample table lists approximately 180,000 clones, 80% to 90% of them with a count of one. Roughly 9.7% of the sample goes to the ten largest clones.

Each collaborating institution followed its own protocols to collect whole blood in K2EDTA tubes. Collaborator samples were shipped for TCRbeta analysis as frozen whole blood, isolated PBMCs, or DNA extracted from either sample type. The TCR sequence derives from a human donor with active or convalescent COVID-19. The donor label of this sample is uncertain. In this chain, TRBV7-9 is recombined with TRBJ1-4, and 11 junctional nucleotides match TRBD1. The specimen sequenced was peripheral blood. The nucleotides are TGTGCCAGCAGCGTTAGTATCGGGACAGGGGGAGAAAAACTGTTTTTT. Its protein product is CASSVSIGTGGEKLFF.